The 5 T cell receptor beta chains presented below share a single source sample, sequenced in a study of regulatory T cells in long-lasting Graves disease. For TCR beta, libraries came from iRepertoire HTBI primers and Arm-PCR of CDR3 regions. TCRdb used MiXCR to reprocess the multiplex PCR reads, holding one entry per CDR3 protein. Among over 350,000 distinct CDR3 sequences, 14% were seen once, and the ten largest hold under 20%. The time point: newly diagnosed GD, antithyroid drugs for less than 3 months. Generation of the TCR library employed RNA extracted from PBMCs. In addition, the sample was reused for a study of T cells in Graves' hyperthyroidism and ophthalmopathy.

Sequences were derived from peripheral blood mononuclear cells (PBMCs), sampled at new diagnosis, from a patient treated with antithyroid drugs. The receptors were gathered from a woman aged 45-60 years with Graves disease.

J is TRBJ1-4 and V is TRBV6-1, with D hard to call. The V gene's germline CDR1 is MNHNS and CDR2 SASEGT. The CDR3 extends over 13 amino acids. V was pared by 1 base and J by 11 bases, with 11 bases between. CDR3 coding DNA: TGTGCCAGCAGTGAAGACGCCCTGGGCAAACTGTTTTTT. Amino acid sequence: CASSEDALGKLFF.

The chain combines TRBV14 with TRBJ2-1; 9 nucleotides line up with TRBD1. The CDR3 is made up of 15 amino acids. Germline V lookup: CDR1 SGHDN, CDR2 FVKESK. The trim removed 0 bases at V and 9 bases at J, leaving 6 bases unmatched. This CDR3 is CASSQELQGAGEQFF. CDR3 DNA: TGTGCCAGCAGCCAAGAGTTACAGGGGGCCGGTGAGCAGTTCTTC.

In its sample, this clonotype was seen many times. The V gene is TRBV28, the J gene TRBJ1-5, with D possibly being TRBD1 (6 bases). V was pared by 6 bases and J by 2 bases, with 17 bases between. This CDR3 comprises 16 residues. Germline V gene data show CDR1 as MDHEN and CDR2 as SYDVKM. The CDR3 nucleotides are TGTGCCAGCAGCCTAAACCCCGGACAGCGCAATCAGCCCCAGCATTTT. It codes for CASSLNPGQRNQPQHF.

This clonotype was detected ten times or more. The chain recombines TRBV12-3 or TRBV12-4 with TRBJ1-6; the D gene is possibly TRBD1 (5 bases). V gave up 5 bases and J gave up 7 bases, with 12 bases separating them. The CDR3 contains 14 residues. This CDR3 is CASSHPGDNSPLHF. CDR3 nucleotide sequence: TGTGCCAGCAGTCACCCCGGGGACAATTCACCCCTCCACTTT.

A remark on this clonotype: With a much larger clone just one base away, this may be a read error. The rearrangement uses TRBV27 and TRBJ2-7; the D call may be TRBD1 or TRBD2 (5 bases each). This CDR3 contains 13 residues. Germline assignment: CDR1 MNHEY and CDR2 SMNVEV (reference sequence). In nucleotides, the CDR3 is TGTGCCAGCTGGGGGATTTCTTCCTACGAGCAGTGCTTC. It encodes CASWGISSYEQCF.